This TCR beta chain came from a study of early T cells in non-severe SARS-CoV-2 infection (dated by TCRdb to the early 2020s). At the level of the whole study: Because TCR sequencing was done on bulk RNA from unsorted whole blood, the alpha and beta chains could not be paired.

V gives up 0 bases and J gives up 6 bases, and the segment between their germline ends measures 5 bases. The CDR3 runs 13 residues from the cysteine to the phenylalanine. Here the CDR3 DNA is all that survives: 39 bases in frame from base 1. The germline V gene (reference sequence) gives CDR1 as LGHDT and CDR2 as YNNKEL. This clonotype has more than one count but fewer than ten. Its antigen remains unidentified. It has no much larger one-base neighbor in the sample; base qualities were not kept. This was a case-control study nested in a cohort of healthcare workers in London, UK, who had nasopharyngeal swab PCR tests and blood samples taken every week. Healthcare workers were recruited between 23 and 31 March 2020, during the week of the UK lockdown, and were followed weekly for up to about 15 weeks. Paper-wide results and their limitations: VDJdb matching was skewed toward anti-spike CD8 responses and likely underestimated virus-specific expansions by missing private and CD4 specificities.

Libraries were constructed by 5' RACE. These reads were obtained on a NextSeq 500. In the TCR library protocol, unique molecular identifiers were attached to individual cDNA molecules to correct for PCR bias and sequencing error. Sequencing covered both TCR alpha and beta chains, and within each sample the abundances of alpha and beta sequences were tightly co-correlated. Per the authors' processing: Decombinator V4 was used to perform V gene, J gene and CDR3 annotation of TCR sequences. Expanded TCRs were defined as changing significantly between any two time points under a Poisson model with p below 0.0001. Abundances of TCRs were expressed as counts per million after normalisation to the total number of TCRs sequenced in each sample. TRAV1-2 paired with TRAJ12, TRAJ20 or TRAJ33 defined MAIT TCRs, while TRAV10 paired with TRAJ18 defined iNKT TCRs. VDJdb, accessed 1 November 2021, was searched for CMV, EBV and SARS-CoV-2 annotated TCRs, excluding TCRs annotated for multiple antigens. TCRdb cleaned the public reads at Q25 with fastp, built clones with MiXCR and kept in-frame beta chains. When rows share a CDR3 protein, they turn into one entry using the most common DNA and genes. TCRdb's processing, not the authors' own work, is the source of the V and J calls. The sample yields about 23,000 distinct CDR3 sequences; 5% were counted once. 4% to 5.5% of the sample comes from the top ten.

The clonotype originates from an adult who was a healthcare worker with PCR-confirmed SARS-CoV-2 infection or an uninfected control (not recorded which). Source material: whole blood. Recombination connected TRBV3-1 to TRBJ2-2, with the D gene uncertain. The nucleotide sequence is TGTGCCAGCAGCCAAGATATTTCCGGGGAGCTGTTTTTT. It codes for CASSQDISGELFF.